A selection of T cell receptor beta chains follows, all from one sample in a study of cytomegalovirus exposure and HLA in healthy donors. TCRdb's table, derived via immunoSEQ multiplex PCR, lists solely in-frame clones and lacks some. The table includes about 110,000 clones, nearly 97% detected once. Specimen: PBMCs. The receptors stem from a young woman in good health and CMV-seronegative. Both conserved end residues are part of each CDR3. The D gene is left open where the match is weak. Clone size, where shown, is once, few, many, or a class for clones that have expanded.

J: TRBJ2-5
size: .
D: .
V: TRBV29-1
DNA: TGCAGCGTTACCCCAGGTAACGCGGAGACCCAGTACTTC
CDR3: CSVTPGNAETQYF

J: TRBJ2-3
size: .
D: .
V: TRBV5-6
DNA: TGTGCCAGCAGCTTGGCCCTAGCAGAGGGAGATACGCAGTATTTT
CDR3: CASSLALAEGDTQYF

J: TRBJ2-7
size: once
D: .
V: TRBV5-1
DNA: TGCGCCAGCAGGACAGGTCTATCTACGGCCTACGAGCAGTACTTC
CDR3: CASRTGLSTAYEQYF

J: TRBJ2-5
size: .
D: .
V: TRBV27
DNA: TGTGCCAGCAGTTTAGTTTGGGGGATCGGGGGAGAGACCCAGTACTTC
CDR3: CASSLVWGIGGETQYF

J: TRBJ2-5
size: .
D: .
V: TRBV18
DNA: TGTGCCAGCTCAATACAGTCGGTCGGCGAGACCCAGTACTTC
CDR3: CASSIQSVGETQYF

J: TRBJ2-7
size: .
D: TRBD1
V: TRBV19
DNA: TGTGCCAGTACCAGGACAGGTTCCACCTACGAGCAGTACTTC
CDR3: CASTRTGSTYEQYF

J: TRBJ1-2
size: .
D: .
V: TRBV5-4
DNA: TGTGCCAGCAGCTTGCCACAGAGCTATGGCTACACCTTC
CDR3: CASSLPQSYGYTF

J: TRBJ1-3
size: .
D: TRBD1
V: TRBV6-1
DNA: TGTGCCAGCAGTGGAGACAGGGGGAGGAACACCATATATTTT
CDR3: CASSGDRGRNTIYF

J: TRBJ1-2
size: .
D: TRBD1
V: TRBV29-1
DNA: TGCAGCGCCCTGGGACAGGGGAACTATGGCTACACCTTC
CDR3: CSALGQGNYGYTF

J: TRBJ2-3
size: .
D: .
V: TRBV5-1
DNA: TGCGCCAGCAGCTTGGGACAGCCGGTAGGGGATACGCAGTATTTT
CDR3: CASSLGQPVGDTQYF

J: TRBJ2-5
size: .
D: TRBD1
V: TRBV2
DNA: TGTGCCAGCAGGCCAGTCGACAGGGGAAGCGAGACCCAGTACTTC
CDR3: CASRPVDRGSETQYF

J: TRBJ2-7
size: .
D: .
V: TRBV11-2
DNA: TGTGCCAGCAGCTTAATTCCGGGTCACGAGCAGTACTTC
CDR3: CASSLIPGHEQYF

J: TRBJ1-1
size: .
D: .
V: TRBV2
DNA: TGTGCCAGCAGTGATCCCGCCCGGACAGCTAACACTGAAGCTTTCTTT
CDR3: CASSDPARTANTEAFF

J: TRBJ2-3
size: .
D: TRBD2
V: TRBV7-6
DNA: TGTGCCAGCAGCTTAGGGGGGGGGAACACAGATACGCAGTATTTT
CDR3: CASSLGGGNTDTQYF

J: TRBJ1-2
size: .
D: .
V: TRBV5-1
DNA: TGCGCCAGCAGCTTGACCCCCGGTTCTGGCTACACCTTC
CDR3: CASSLTPGSGYTF

J: TRBJ2-5
size: .
D: TRBD2
V: TRBV4-3
DNA: TGCGCCAGCAGCCAAGGGGCTAGCGGGGAGACCCAGTACTTC
CDR3: CASSQGASGETQYF

J: TRBJ2-1
size: .
D: .
V: TRBV16
DNA: TGTGCCAGCAGCCGCCAGACGGGAGATTACAATGAGCAGTTCTTC
CDR3: CASSRQTGDYNEQFF

J: TRBJ2-7
size: .
D: .
V: TRBV15
DNA: TGTGCCACCAGCAGAGCCGAAACTAGCTCCTACGAGCAGTACTTC
CDR3: CATSRAETSSYEQYF

J: TRBJ1-6
size: .
D: .
V: TRBV5-1
DNA: TGCGCCAGCAGCTTGTTTGGGTCGAGGGATAACTCACCCCTCCACTTT
CDR3: CASSLFGSRDNSPLHF

J: TRBJ1-6
size: .
D: TRBD1
V: TRBV5-1
DNA: TGCGCCAGCAGCTTGATCGGACAGGGCATTAATTCACCCCTCCACTTT
CDR3: CASSLIGQGINSPLHF

J: TRBJ1-6
size: .
D: .
V: TRBV27
DNA: TGTGCCAGCAGAAATGACCGGGTCGCGAATTCACCCCTCCACTTT
CDR3: CASRNDRVANSPLHF

J: TRBJ2-2
size: once
D: .
V: TRBV29-1
DNA: TGCAGCGTTGAATTTGGGGGGTCTAACACCGGGGAGCTGTTTTTT
CDR3: CSVEFGGSNTGELFF